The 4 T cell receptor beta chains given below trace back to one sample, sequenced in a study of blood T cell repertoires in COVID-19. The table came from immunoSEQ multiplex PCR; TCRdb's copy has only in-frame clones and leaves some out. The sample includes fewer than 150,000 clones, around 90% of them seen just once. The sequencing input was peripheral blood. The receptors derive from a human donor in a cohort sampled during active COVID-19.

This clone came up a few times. Here the CDR3 reads CASTYSGDGYTF. DNA of the CDR3: TGTGCCAGCACCTATTCCGGGGATGGCTACACCTTC. The chain combines TRBV28 with TRBJ1-2; D not resolved. The length of the CDR3 is 12 residues. V lost 7 bases and J 6 bases, leaving 12 bases between the germline ends. Germline assignment: CDR1 MDHEN and CDR2 SYDVKM.

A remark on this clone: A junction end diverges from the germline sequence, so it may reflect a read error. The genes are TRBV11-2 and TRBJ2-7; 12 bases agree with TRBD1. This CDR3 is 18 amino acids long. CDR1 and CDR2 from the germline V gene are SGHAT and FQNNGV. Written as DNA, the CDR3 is TGTGCCACCAGCCAATTGGGGACAGGGGGCTTTTCTACCTACGAGCAGTACTTC. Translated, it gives CATSQLGTGGFSTYEQYF.

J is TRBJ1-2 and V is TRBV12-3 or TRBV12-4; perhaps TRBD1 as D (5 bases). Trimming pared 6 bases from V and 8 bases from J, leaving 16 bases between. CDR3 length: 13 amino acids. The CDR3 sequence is CASRGQGEGGYTF. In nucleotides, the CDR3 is TGTGCCAGCAGAGGGCAGGGTGAAGGGGGCTACACCTTC.

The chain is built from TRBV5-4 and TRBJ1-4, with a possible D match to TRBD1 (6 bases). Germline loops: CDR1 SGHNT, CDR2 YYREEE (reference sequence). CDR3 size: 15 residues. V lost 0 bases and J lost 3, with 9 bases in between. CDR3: CASSLEGGANEKLFF. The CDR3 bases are TGTGCCAGCAGCTTGGAAGGGGGAGCTAATGAAAAACTGTTTTTT.